The source of this T cell receptor beta chain is a study of human T cells and chemical hapten exposure. TCRdb recomputed calls from the RACE reads with MiXCR, one row per CDR3 protein. The table has tens of thousands of distinct CDR3 sequences, 9.5% to 12% seen once. The germline CDR1 and CDR2 sequences are SGHTA and FQGTGA. Trimming took 2 bases from V and 3 from J, leaving 7 bases between them. The CDR3 loop spans 14 amino acids. This clonotype was seen only a few times. The sample's time point: patch test 2, 6 weeks after DPC sensitization. Treatment specified: therapeutic diphenylcyclopropenone sensitization with weekly scalp DPC.

The specimen comprised whole blood, sampled in connection with sensitization to the hapten diphenylcyclopropenone (DPC). This receptor was obtained from a man aged 40-50 years with alopecia areata. Some clones in this sample may be carry-over from other donors' samples. The gene calls are TRBV7-3 and TRBJ2-2; D unclear. CDR3 sequence: CASSLAEYTGELFF. In DNA form, the CDR3 reads TGTGCCAGCAGCTTAGCGGAATACACCGGGGAGCTGTTTTTT.